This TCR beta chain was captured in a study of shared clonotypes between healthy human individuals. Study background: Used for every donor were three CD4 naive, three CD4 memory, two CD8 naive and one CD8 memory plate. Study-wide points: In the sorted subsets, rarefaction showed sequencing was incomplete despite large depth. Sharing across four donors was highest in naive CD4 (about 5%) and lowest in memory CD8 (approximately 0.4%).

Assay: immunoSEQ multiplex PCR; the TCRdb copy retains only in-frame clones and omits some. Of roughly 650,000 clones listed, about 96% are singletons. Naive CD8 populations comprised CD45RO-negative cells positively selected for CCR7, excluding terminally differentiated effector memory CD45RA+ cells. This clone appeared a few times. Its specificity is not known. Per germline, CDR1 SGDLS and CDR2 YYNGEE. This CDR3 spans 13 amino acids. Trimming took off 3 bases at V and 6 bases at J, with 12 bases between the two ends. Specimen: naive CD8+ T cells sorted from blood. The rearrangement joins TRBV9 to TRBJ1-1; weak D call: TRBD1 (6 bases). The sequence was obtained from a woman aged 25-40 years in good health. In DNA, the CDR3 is TGTGCCAGCAGCGGGGACATTTACCCTGAAGCTTTCTTT. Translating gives CASSGDIYPEAFF.